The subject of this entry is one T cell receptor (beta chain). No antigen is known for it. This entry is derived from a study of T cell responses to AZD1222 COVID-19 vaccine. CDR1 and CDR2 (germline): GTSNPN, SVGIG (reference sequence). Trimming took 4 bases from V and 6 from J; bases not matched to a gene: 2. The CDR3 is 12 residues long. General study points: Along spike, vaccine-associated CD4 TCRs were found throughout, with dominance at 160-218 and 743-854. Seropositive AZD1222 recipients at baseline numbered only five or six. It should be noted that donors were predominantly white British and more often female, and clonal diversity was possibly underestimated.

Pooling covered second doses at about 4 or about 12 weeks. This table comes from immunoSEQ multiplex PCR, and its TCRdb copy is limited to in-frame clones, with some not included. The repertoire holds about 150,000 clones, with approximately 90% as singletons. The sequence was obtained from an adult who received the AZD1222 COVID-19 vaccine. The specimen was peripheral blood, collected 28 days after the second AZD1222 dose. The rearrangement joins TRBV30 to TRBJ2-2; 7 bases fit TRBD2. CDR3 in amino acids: CAWNAGAGELFF. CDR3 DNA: TGTGCCTGGAACGCGGGAGCCGGGGAGCTGTTTTTT.